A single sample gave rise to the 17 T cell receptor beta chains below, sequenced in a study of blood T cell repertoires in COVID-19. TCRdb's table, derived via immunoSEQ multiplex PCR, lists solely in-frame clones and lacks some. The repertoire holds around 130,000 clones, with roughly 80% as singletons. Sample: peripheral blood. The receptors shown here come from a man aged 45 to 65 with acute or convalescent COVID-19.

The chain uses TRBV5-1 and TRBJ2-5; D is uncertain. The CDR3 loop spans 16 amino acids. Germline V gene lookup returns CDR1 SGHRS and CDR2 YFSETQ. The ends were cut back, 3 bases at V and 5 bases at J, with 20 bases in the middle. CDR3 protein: CASSSRPPPSEETQYF. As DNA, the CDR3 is TGCGCCAGCAGCTCCCGACCACCCCCCTCGGAGGAGACCCAGTACTTC.

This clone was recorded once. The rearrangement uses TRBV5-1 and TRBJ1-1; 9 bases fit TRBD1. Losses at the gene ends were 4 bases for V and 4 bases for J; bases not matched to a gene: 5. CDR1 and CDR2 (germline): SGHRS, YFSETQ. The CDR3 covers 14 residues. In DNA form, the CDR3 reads TGCGCCAGCAGCGTAAGACAGGGGGGCACTGAAGCTTTCTTT. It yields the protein CASSVRQGGTEAFF.

The CDR3 is CSVGGPTIMNTEAFF. Here the CDR3 DNA reads TGCAGCGTTGGGGGCCCAACGATCATGAACACTGAAGCTTTCTTT. The gene calls are TRBV29-1 and TRBJ1-1; a weak D match, TRBD1 (5 bases). Looked up from germline, CDR1 is SQVTM and CDR2 is ANQGSEA. Trimming shortened V by 4 bases and J by 0 bases, and 15 bases separated the two germline ends. CDR3 length: 15 amino acids.

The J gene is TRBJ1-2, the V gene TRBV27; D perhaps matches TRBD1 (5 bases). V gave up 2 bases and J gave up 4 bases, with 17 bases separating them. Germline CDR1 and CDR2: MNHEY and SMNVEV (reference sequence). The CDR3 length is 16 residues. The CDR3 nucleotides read TGTGCCAGCAGTTTAGAGGCGGGGCGTTTGGGCTATGGCTACACCTTC. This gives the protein CASSLEAGRLGYGYTF.

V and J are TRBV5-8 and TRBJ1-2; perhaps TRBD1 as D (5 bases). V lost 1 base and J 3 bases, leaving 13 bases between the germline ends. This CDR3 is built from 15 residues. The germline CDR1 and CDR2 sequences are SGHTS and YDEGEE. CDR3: CASSLLDGGDYGYTF. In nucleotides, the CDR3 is TGTGCCAGCAGCTTGTTGGACGGAGGGGACTATGGCTACACCTTC.

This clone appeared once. CDR3 sequence: CASSPAGGAGYGYTF. CDR3 nucleotide sequence: TGCGCCAGCAGCCCTGCAGGGGGAGCTGGCTATGGCTACACCTTC. This chain connects TRBV5-1 to TRBJ1-2, with TRBD1 matching over 7 bases. J lost 4 bases, V lost 4 bases, and 10 bases had no gene match. The CDR3 is 15 amino acids. Germline V CDR1 and CDR2: SGHRS, YFSETQ.

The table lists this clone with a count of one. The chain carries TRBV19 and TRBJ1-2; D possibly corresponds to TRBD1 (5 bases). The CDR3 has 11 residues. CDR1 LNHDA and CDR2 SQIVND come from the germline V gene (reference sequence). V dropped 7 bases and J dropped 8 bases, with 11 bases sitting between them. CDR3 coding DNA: TGTGCCAGTACTCGGTGGGGCGGCTACACCTTC. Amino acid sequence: CASTRWGGYTF.

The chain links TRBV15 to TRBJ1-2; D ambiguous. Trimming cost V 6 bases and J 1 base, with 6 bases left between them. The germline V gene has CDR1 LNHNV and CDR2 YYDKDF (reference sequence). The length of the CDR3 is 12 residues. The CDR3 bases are TGTGCCACCAGACAGCTTAACTATGGCTACACCTTC. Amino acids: CATRQLNYGYTF.

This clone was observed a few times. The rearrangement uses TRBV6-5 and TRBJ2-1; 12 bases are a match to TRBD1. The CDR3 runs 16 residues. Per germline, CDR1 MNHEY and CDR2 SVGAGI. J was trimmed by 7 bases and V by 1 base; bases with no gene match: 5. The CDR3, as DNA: TGTGCCAGCAGTTACTTGGGACAGGGGGCGAGGAATGAGCAGTTCTTC. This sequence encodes CASSYLGQGARNEQFF.

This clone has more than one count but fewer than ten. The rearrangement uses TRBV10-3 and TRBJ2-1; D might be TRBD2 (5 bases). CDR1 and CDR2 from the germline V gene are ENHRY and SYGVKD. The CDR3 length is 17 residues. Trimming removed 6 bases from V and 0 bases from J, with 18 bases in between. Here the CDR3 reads CAIRSRAMGSSYNEQFF. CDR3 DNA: TGTGCCATCAGATCCCGAGCTATGGGGAGCTCCTACAATGAGCAGTTCTTC.

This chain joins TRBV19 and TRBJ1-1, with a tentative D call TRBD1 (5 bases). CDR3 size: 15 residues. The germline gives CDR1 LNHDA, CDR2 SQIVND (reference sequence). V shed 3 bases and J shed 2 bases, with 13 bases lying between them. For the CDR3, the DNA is TGTGCCAGTAGTATCGTTGGGGCGGGAAACACTGAAGCTTTCTTT. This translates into CASSIVGAGNTEAFF.

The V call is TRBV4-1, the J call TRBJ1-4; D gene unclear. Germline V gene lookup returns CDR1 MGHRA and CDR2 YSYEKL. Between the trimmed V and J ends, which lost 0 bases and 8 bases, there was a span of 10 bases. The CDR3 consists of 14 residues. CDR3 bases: TGCGCCAGCAGCCAAGATTGGCCCCAGGAAAAACTGTTTTTT. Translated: CASSQDWPQEKLFF.

The CDR3 nucleotides are TGTGCCAGCAGGGGGACAGTTCCTGAAAAACTGTTTTTT. Protein product: CASRGTVPEKLFF. The chain links TRBV6-5 to TRBJ1-4; 7 bases agree with TRBD1. Trimming at V came to 6 bases and at J to 7 bases, leaving 5 bases not matched to a gene. CDR3 length: 13 residues. Germline CDR1 and CDR2: MNHEY and SVGAGI.

The DNA for the CDR3 is TGCAGTGGGGGGGGCAAAGATACGCAGTATTTT. Its translation: CSGGGKDTQYF. The chain links TRBV20-1 to TRBJ2-3, with D possibly being TRBD2 (7 bases). V lost 7 bases to trimming and J lost 5 bases, with 10 bases between them. This CDR3 is 11 amino acids long. Germline values: CDR1 DFQATT, CDR2 SNEGSKA (reference sequence).

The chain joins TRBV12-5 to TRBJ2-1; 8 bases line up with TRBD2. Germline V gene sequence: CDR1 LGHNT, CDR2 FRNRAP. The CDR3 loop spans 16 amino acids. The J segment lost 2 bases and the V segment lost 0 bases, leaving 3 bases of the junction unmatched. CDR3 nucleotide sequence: TGTGCTAGTGGTTTGGTAACGGGGGGGCCCTACAATGAGCAGTTCTTC. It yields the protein CASGLVTGGPYNEQFF.

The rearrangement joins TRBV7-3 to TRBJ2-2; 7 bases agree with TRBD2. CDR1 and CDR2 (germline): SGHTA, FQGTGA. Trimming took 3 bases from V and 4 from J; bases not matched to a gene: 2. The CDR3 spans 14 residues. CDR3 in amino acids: CASSLTSSTGELFF. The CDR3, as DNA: TGTGCCAGCAGCTTGACTAGCAGCACCGGGGAGCTGTTTTTT.

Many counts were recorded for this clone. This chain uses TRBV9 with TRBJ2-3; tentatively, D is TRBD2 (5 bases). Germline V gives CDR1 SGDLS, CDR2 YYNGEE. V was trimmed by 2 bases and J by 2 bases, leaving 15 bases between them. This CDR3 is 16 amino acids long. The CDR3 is CASSVKTGLLTDTQYF. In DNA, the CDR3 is TGTGCCAGCAGCGTGAAAACCGGACTTCTCACAGATACGCAGTATTTT.